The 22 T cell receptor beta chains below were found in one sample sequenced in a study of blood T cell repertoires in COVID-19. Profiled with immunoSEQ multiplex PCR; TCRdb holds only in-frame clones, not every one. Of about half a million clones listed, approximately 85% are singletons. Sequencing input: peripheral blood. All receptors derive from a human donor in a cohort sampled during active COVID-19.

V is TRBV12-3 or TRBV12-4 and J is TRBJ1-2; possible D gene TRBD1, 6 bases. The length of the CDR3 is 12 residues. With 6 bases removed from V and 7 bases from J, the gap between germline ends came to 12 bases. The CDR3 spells CASSQQGPGYTF. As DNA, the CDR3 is TGTGCCAGCAGCCAACAGGGACCTGGCTACACCTTC.

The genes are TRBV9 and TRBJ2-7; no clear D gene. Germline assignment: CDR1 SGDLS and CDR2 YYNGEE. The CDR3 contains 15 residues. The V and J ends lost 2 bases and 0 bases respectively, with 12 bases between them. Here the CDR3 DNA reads TGTGCCAGCAGCGTTGATCTAGTACCCTCCTACGAGCAGTACTTC. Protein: CASSVDLVPSYEQYF.

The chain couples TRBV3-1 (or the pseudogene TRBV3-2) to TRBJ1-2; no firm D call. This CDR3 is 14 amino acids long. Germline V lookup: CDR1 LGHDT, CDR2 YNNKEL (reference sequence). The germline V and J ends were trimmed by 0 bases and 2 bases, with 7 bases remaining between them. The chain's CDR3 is CASSQDSTNYGYTF. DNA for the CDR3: TGTGCCAGCAGCCAAGATTCAACAAACTATGGCTACACCTTC.

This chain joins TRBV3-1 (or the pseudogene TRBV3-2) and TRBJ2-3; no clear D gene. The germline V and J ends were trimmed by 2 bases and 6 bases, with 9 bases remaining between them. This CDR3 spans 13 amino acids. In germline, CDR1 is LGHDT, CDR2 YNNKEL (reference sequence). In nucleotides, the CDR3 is TGTGCCAGCAGCCAACTAGGAGTCGATACGCAGTATTTT. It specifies CASSQLGVDTQYF.

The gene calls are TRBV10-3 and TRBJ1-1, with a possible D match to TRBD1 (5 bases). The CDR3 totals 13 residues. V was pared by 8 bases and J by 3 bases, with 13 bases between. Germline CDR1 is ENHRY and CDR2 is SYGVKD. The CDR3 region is CAIGFGADTEAFF. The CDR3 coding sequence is TGTGCCATCGGATTTGGGGCGGACACTGAAGCTTTCTTT.

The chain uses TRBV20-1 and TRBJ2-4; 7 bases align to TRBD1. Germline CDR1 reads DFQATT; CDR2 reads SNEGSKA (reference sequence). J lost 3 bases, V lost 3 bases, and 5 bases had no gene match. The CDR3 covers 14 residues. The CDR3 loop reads CSASTGVGKNIQYF. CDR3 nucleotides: TGCAGTGCTAGTACAGGGGTAGGCAAAAACATTCAGTACTTC.

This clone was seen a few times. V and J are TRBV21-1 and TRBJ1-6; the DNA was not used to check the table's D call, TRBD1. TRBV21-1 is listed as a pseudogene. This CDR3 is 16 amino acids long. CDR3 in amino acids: CASSKARKCLQSPLHF. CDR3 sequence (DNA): TGTGCCAGCAGCAAAGCAAGGAAATGTCTACAGTCACCCCTCCACTTT.

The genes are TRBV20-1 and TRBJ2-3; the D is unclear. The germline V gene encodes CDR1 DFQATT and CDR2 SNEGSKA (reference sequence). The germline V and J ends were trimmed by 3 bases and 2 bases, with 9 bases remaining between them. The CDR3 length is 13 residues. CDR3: CSASSEFTDTQYF. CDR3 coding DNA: TGCAGTGCTAGTTCAGAATTCACAGATACGCAGTATTTT.

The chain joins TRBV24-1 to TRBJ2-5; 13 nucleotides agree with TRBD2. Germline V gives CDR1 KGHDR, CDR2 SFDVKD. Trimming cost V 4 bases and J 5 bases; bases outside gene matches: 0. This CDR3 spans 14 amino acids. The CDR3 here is CATSEGLAGETQYF. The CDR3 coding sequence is TGTGCCACCAGTGAGGGACTAGCGGGGGAGACCCAGTACTTC.

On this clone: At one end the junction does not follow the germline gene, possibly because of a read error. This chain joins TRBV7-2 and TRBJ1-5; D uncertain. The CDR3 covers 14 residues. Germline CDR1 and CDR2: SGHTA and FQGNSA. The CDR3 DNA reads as TGTGCCAGCAGATTAGACTTGAGCAATCAGCCCCAGCATTTT. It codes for CASRLDLSNQPQHF.

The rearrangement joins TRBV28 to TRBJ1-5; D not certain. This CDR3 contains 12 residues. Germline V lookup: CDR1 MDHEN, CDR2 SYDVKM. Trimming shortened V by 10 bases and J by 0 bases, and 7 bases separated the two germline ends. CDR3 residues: CATDTSNQPQHF. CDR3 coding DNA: TGTGCCACCGACACTAGCAATCAGCCCCAGCATTTT.

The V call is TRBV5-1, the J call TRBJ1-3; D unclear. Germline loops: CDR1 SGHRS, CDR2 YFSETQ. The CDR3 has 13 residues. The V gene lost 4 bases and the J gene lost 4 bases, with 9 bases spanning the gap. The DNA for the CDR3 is TGCGCCAGCAGCCGGGGATCCGGAAACACCATATATTTT. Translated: CASSRGSGNTIYF.

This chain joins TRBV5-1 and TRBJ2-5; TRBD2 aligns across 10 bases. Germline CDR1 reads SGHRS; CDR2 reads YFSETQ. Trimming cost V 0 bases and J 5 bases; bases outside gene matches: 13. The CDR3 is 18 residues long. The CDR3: CASSLGTASGSSWETQYF. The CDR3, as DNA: TGCGCCAGCAGCTTGGGAACGGCTAGCGGGAGTAGTTGGGAGACCCAGTACTTC.

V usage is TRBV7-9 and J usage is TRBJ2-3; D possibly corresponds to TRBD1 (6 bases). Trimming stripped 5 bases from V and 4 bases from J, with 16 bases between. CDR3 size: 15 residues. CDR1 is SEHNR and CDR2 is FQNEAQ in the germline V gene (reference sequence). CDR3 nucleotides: TGTGCCAGCAGCCCCCCCCGAGCAGGGGCAGATACGCAGTATTTT. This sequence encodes CASSPPRAGADTQYF.

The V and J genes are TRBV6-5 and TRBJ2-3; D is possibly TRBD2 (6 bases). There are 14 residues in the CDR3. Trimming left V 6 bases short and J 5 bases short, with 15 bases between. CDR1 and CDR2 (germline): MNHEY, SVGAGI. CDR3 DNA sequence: TGTGCCAGCAGGGGAAGGGGAGCGGGAGATACGCAGTATTTT. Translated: CASRGRGAGDTQYF.

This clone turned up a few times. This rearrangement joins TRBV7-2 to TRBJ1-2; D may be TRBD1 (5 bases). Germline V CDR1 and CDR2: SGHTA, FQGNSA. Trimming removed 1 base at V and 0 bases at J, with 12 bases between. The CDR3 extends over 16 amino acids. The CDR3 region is CASSLGGDGSNYGYTF. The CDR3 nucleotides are TGTGCCAGCAGCTTAGGGGGGGACGGCTCTAACTATGGCTACACCTTC.

CDR3 coding DNA: TGTGCCAGCAGTGAATATCGGGGGACAGACAATGAGCAGTTCTTC. This translates into CASSEYRGTDNEQFF. This rearrangement joins TRBV25-1 to TRBJ2-1; possible D gene TRBD1, 7 bases. Germline V gives CDR1 MGHDK, CDR2 SYGVNS. This CDR3 is 15 amino acids long. The ends were cut back, 0 bases at V and 5 bases at J, with 11 bases in the middle. The whole variable domain, remainder taken from reference TRBV25-1 and TRBJ2-1, is EADIYQTPRYLVIGTGKKITLECSQTMGHDKMYWYQQDPGMELHLIHYSYGVNSTEKGDLSSESTVSRIRTEHFPLTLESARPSHTSQYLCASSEYRGTDNEQFFGPGTRLTVL.

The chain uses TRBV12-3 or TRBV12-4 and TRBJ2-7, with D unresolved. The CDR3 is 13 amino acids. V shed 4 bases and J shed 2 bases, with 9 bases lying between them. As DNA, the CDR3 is TGTGCCAGCAGTTCGAGGCTTCCCTACGAGCAGTACTTC. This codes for CASSSRLPYEQYF.

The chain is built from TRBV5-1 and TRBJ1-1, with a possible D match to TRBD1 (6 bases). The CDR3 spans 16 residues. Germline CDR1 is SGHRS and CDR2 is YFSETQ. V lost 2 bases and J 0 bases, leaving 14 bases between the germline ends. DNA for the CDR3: TGCGCCAGCAGCTTTATTGCGGGGGCGGTGAACACTGAAGCTTTCTTT. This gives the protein CASSFIAGAVNTEAFF.

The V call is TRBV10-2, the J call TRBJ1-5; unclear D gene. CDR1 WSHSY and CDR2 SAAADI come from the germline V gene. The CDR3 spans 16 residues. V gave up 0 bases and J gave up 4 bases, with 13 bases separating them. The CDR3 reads CASSESKRVINQPQHF. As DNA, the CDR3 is TGCGCCAGCAGTGAGTCCAAGAGGGTAATAAATCAGCCCCAGCATTTT.

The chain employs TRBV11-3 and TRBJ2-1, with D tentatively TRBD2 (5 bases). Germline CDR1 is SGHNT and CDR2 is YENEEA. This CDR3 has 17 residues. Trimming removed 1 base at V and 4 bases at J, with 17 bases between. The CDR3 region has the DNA TGTGCCAGCAGCTTAGTGGAGCGGCCATTACCTTACAATGAGCAGTTCTTC. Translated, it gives CASSLVERPLPYNEQFF.

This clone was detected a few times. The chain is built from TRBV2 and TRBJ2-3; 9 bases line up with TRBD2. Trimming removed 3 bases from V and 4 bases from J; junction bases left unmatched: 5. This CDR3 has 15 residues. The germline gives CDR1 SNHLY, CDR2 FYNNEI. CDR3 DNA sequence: TGTGCCAGCAGTGATGGCGGGAGGGAGGCAGATACGCAGTATTTT. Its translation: CASSDGGREADTQYF.